Given below is one T cell receptor (beta chain) in context. Its antigen remains unidentified. Base quality data are lacking; no much larger clone is found one base away. Systemically healthy Caucasian individuals from Russia, 39 in total and aged roughly 6 to 100 years, were included as donors. Approximately 9.3 milliliters of peripheral blood were drawn from each donor into EDTA-treated Vacutainer tubes. PBMCs were isolated by Ficoll-Paque density-gradient centrifugation, with at least 7 million obtained per sample. Total RNA, at least 6 micrograms per sample, was extracted from PBMCs with Trizol reagent. For every donor, flow cytometry on a PBMC aliquot measured the percentage of naive CD45RAhigh/CD27high T cells. These data originate in a study of blood T cells in healthy people across ages (dated by TCRdb to about 2015). For the wider study: In model experiments, template switching captured about one uniquely barcoded TCR beta cDNA molecule for every two T cells. Age-related changes in TCR beta repertoire diversity were measured in the study by deep sequencing normalized with unique cDNA molecular identifiers. Four age groups were formed from the donors: young (average 16 years), middle-aged (approximately 39), aged (approximately 60) and long-lived (82). To avoid experimental bias, donors of different ages were distributed randomly across sequencing lanes. Using the same blood draw, the study looked at two additional independent replicas of 1 million unique cDNA reads for two donors, one aged 18 to 30 and the other aged 80 or older. The investigation overall reported the following: Estimates of total diversity based on one million sequenced T cells were regarded as lower bounds and as underestimates. Because the CMV infection status of the donors was unknown, age-related changes in expanded clonotypes may potentially have been confounded. Since profiling was done on bulk unsorted PBMCs, naive and antigen-experienced compartments could not be conclusively compared. Compared with the aged group, the long-lived group had more naive CD4+ T cells, fewer expanded clones and increased TCR diversity, a pattern suggesting age selection. Observed TCR beta diversity correlated strongly with the percentage of naive T cells measured by flow cytometry. Observed TCR beta diversity per million T cells fell roughly linearly with age, and a significant reduction was already apparent by age around 40.

The protocol used for the library was 5' RACE. Sequencing relied on an Illumina HiSeq 2500. A second PCR of roughly 6 to 11 cycles was performed with a sample-barcoded 5' primer and a J-beta primer mix. A template-switch 5' adaptor carrying 12 random nucleotides introduced a unique molecular identifier onto each TCR beta cDNA molecule. Each sample yielded at least 3 million CDR3-containing paired-end reads. First-strand cDNA synthesis was performed from all RNA using the Mint cDNA synthesis kit, with priming by a TRBC-specific oligonucleotide. Following uracil-DNA glycosylase treatment, a first 18-cycle PCR with universal primers M1SS and BC2_uni_R was performed on all cDNA. The original methods were these. Each sample was normalized by randomly selecting 1 million high-quality reads, each carrying a distinct molecular identifier. Reads sharing molecular identifiers were discarded rather than binned into consensus sequences. MiTCR, with a Q25 quality threshold and the strictest error-elimination algorithm, was used for CDR3 identification, clonotype clustering and error correction. A nonparametric unseen species model using Euler transformation provided a lower-bound estimate of total TCR beta diversity. TCRdb cleaned the public reads at Q25 with fastp, built clones with MiXCR and kept in-frame beta chains. Every CDR3 protein is listed once, alongside the most common genes and DNA of its rows. The V and J calls and clone size come from TCRdb's table, not from the authors' own analysis. Across this sample there are about 730,000 distinct CDR3 sequences, with roughly 45% seen only once. 20% to 25% of the sample is taken by the ten largest.

V sheds 7 bases and J sheds 1 base, leaving 10 bases between their ends. In the germline V gene, CDR1 corresponds to MDHEN and CDR2 to SYDVKM. The CDR3 sequence holds 13 residues, the cysteine and phenylalanine included. CDR3 DNA is the only sequence kept; it has 39 bases, read in frame from the first base. Recombination linked TRBV28 to TRBJ2-5, with a tentative D gene TRBD1 over 6 matching bases. Sequencing input: blood. The clonotype was recovered from a woman between 55 and 75 years old in good health. The CDR3: CASTWDTQETQYF. At the DNA level, the sequence is TGTGCCAGCACTTGGGACACCCAAGAGACCCAGTACTTC. The reference TRBV28 and TRBJ2-5 proteins fill in what lies around the CDR3, so the full variable domain reads DVKVTQSSRYLVKRTGEKVFLECVQDMDHENMFWYRQDPGLGLRLIYFSYDVKMKEKGDIPEGYSVSREKKERFSLILESASTNQTSMYLCASTWDTQETQYFGPGTRLLVL.